This paragraph covers one T cell receptor beta chain sequence. Sequenced by immunoSEQ multiplex PCR; TCRdb stores in-frame clones only, minus some. Among a few million clones listed, just over 90% were seen once. V was clipped by 2 bases and J by 2 bases, with 13 bases between them. The CDR3 extends over 15 amino acids. Germline V gene data show CDR1 as MNHEY and CDR2 as SVGAGI. These data come from a study of shared clonotypes between healthy human individuals. This chain links TRBV6-5 with TRBJ2-7; weak D call: TRBD2 (6 bases). The receptor was derived from a man younger than 35 in good health. Sequencing used naive CD4+ T cells sorted from blood. The sample's subset: CD45RA+ positively selected. CDR3 sequence: CASSYEGGVPYEQYF. The CDR3 nucleotides read TGTGCCAGCAGTTACGAGGGCGGGGTTCCCTACGAGCAGTACTTC.